The 5 T cell receptor beta chains below were found in one sample sequenced in a study of radiation and T cells in renal cell carcinoma. Libraries were prepared by immunoSEQ multiplex PCR; TCRdb keeps only in-frame clonotypes and omits some of them. The sample has tens of thousands of clones, around 77% seen once. Time point: blood 2 weeks post-SBRT. Treatment described: 15 Gy SBRT to primary tumor, nephrectomy 4 weeks later. The specimen comprised blood, sampled from a patient whose treatment included radiotherapy and nephrectomy. Source of these receptors: a man between 60 and 75 years old with renal cell carcinoma.

This chain uses TRBV5-1 with TRBJ2-1; tentative D call: TRBD1 (7 bases). V gave up 4 bases and J gave up 4 bases, with 18 bases separating them. This CDR3 region has 16 residues. CDR1 is SGHRS, CDR2 YFSETQ, per germline. The CDR3 region has the DNA TGCGCCAGCAGCCTGGATGCGGGACAGAGATACAATGAGCAGTTCTTC. It is translated as CASSLDAGQRYNEQFF.

V is TRBV4-1 and J is TRBJ1-4, with D unclear. Germline CDR1 reads MGHRA; CDR2 reads YSYEKL. This CDR3 has 16 amino acids. Trimming cost V 1 base and J 5 bases, with 14 bases left between them. CDR3 nucleotide sequence: TGCGCCAGCAGCCAAGGAGAGGGAGAGTTAAATGAAAAACTGTTTTTT. The encoded protein is CASSQGEGELNEKLFF.

J is TRBJ2-3 and V is TRBV5-1, with unresolved D. With 10 bases removed from V and 2 bases from J, the gap between germline ends came to 14 bases. CDR3 length: 13 residues. CDR1 is SGHRS, CDR2 YFSETQ, per germline. The CDR3 region is CASSELDTDTQYF. The CDR3 DNA follows: TGCGCCTCCTCCGAGCTGGACACAGATACGCAGTATTTT.

V usage is TRBV4-2 and J usage is TRBJ2-7; D is unclear. V was pared by 1 base and J by 0 bases, with 7 bases between. Germline loops: CDR1 LGHNA, CDR2 YNFKEQ. This CDR3 is built from 14 residues. The CDR3: CASSQGILSYEQYF. The DNA of the CDR3 is TGTGCCAGCAGCCAAGGCATCCTCTCCTACGAGCAGTACTTC.

The chain is built from TRBV6-5 and TRBJ2-6; D remains unclear. The ends were cut back, 6 bases at V and 0 bases at J, with 3 bases in the middle. There are 13 residues in the CDR3. Germline assignment: CDR1 MNHEY and CDR2 SVGAGI. This CDR3 reads CASRGSGANVLTF. DNA of the CDR3: TGTGCCAGCAGGGGCTCTGGGGCCAACGTCCTGACTTTC.